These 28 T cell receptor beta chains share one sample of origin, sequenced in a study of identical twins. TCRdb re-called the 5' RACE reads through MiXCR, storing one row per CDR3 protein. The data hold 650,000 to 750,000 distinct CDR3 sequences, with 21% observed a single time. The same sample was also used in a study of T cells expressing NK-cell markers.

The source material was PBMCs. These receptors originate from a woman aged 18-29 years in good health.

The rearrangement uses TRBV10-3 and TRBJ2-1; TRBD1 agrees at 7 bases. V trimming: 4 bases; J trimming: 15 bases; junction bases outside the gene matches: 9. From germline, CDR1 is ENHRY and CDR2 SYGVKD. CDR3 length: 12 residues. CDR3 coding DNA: TGTGCCATCAGTGCAGATGGGACAGAGGGGTTCTTC. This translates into CAISADGTEGFF.

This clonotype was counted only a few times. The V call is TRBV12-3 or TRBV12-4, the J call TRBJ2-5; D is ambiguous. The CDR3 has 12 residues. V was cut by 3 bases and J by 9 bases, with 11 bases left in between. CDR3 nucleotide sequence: TGTGCCAGCAGTTTGCAGAATAGGGCCCAGTACTTC. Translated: CASSLQNRAQYF.

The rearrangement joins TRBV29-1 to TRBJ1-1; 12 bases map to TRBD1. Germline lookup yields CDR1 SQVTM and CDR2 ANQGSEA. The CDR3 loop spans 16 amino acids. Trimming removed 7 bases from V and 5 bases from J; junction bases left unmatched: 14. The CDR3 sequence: CSATGTGGELGTEAFF. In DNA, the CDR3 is TGCAGCGCGACCGGGACAGGGGGCGAGTTGGGTACTGAAGCTTTCTTT.

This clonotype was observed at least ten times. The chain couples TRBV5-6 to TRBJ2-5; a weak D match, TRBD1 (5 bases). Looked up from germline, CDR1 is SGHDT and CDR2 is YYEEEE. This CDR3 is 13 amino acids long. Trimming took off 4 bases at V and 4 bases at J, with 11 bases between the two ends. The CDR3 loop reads CASSSLGVETQYF. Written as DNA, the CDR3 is TGTGCCAGCAGCAGCCTAGGGGTAGAGACCCAGTACTTC.

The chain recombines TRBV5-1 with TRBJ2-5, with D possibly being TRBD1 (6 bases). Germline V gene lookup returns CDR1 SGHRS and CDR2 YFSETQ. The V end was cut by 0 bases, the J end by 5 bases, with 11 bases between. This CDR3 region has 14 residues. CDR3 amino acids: CASSLGDTLETQYF. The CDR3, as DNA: TGCGCCAGCAGCTTGGGGGACACCTTGGAGACCCAGTACTTC.

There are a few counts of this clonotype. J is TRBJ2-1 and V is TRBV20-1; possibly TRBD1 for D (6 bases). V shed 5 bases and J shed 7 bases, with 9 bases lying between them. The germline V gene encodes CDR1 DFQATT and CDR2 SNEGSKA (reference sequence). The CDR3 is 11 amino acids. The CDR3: CSAGRGNEQFF. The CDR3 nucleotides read TGCAGTGCTGGTAGGGGGAATGAGCAGTTCTTC.

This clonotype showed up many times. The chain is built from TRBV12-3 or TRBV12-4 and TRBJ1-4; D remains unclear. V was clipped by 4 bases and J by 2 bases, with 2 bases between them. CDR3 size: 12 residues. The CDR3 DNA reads TGTGCCAGCAGTTGGACTAATGAAAAACTGTTTTTT. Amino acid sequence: CASSWTNEKLFF.

This chain's CDR3 is CASSTRGPSSYNEQFF. Written as DNA, the CDR3 is TGTGCCAGCAGCACCCGGGGACCGAGCTCCTACAATGAGCAGTTCTTC. The chain recombines TRBV3-1 with TRBJ2-1; either TRBD1 or TRBD2 may supply D (5 bases each). Trimming stripped 5 bases from V and 0 bases from J, with 14 bases between. The germline V gene encodes CDR1 LGHDT and CDR2 YNNKEL (reference sequence). The length of the CDR3 is 16 residues.

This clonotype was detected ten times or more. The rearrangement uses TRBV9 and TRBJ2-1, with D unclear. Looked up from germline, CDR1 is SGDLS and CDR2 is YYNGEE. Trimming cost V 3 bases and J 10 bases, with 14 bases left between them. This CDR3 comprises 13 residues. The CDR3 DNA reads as TGTGCCAGCAGCGATTTAGACACTGACGAGCAGTTCTTC. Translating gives CASSDLDTDEQFF.

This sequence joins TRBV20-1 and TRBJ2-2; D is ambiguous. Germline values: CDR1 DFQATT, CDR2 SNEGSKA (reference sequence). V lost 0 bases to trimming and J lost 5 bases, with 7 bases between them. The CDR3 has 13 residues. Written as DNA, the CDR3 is TGCAGTGCTAGAGATAGCCCAACCGGGGAGCTGTTTTTT. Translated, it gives CSARDSPTGELFF.

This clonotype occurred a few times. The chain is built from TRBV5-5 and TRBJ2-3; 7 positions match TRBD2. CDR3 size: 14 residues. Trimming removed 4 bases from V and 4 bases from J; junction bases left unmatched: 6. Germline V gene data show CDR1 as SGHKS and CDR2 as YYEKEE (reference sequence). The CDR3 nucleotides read TGTGCCAGCAGCCCGGGGGGACGCCCAGATACGCAGTATTTT. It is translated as CASSPGGRPDTQYF. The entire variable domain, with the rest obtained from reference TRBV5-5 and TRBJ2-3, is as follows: DAGVTQSPTHLIKTRGQQVTLRCSPISGHKSVSWYQQVLGQGPQFIFQYYEKEERGRGNFPDRFSARQFPNYSSELNVNALLLGDSALYLCASSPGGRPDTQYFGPGTRLTVL.

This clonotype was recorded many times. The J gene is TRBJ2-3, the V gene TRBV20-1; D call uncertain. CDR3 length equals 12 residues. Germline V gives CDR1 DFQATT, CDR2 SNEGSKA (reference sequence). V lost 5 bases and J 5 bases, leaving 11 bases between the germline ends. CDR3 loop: CSAPPSQDTQYF. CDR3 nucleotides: TGCAGTGCTCCACCGTCTCAAGATACGCAGTATTTT.

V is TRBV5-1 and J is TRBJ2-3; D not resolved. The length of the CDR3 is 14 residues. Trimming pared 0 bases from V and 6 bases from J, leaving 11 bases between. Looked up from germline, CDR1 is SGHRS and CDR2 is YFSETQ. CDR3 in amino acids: CASSLGQMLDTQYF. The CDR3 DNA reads TGCGCCAGCAGCTTGGGCCAAATGTTGGATACGCAGTATTTT.

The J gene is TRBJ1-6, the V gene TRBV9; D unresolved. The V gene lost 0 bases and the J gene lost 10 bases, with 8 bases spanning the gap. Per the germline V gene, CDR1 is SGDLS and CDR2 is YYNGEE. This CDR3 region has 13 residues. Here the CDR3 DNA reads TGTGCCAGCAGCGTAGTTCTGGGGTCACCCCTCCACTTT. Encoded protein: CASSVVLGSPLHF.

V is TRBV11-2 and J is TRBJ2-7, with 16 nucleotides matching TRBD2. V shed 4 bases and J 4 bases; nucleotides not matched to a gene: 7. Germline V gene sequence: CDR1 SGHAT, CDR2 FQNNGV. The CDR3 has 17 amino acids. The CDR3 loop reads CASSSDLGLAGGYEQYF. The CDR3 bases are TGTGCCAGCAGCTCGGACCTGGGACTAGCGGGGGGGTACGAGCAGTACTTC.

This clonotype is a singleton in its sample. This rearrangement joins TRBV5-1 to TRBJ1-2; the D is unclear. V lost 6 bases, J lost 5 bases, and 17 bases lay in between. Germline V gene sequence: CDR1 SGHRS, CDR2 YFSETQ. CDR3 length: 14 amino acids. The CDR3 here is CASMRGSEGYGYTF. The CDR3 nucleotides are TGCGCCAGCATGCGGGGTTCGGAGGGATATGGCTACACCTTC.

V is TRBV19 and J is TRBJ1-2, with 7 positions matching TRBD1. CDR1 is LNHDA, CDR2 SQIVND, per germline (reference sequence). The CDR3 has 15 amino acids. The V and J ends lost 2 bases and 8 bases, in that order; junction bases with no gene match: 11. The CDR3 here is CASSITGDHPGGYTF. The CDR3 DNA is TGTGCCAGTAGTATAACAGGGGACCACCCTGGAGGCTACACCTTC.

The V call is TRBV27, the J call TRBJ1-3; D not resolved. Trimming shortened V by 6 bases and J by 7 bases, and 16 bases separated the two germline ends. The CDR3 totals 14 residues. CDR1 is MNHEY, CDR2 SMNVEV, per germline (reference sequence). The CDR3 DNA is TGTGCCAGCAGCGCCGGGAGCCCAAGGAACACCATATATTTT. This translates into CASSAGSPRNTIYF.

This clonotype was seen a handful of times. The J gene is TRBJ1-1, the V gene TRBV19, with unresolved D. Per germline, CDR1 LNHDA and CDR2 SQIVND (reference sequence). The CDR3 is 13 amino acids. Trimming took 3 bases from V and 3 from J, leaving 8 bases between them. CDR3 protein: CASSILEDTEAFF. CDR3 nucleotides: TGTGCCAGTAGTATCCTCGAGGACACTGAAGCTTTCTTT.

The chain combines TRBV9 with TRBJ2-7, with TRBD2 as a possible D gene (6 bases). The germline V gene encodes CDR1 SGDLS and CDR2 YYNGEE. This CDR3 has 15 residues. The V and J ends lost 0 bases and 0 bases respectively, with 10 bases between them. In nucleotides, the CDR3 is TGTGCCAGCAGCGTAGGCGGGATTTCCTCCTACGAGCAGTACTTC. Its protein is CASSVGGISSYEQYF.

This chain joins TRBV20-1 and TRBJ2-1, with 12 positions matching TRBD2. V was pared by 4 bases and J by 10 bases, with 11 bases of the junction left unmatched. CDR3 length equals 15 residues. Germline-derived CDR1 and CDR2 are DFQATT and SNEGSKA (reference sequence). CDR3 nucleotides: TGCAGTGCTAATCTTAGGTCTAGCGGGAGGGCCGAGCAGTTCTTC. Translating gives CSANLRSSGRAEQFF.

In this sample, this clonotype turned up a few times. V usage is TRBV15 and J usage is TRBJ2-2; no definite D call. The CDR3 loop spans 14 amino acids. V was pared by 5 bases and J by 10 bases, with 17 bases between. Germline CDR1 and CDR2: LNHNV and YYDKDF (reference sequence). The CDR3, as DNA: TGTGCCACCAGCCCGGAGCCAACACATCCGGAGCTGTTTTTT. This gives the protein CATSPEPTHPELFF.

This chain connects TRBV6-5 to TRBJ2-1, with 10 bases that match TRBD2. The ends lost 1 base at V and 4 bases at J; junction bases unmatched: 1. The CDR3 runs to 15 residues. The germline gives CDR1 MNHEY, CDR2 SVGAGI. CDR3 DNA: TGTGCCAGCAGTTACTGGACTAGCGGTTACAATGAGCAGTTCTTC. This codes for CASSYWTSGYNEQFF.

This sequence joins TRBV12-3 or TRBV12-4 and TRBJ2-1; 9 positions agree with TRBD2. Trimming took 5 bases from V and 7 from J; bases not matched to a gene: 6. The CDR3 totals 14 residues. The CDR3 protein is CASSGTSKLNEQFF. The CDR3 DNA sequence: TGTGCCAGCAGTGGGACTAGCAAATTGAATGAGCAGTTCTTC.

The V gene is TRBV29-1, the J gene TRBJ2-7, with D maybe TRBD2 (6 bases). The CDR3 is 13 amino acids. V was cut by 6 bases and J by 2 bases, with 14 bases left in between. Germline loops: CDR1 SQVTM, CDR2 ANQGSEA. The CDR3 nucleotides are TGCAGCGTGATCCGGGACTCCCCCTACGAGCAGTACTTC. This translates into CSVIRDSPYEQYF.

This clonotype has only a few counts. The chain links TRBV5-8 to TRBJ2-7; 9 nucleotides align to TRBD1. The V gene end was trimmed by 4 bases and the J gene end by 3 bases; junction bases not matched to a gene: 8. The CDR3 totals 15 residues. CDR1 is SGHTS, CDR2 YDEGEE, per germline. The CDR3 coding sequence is TGTGCCAGCAGCCCTGTGTGGGACAGGGTCTACGAGCAGTACTTC. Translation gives CASSPVWDRVYEQYF. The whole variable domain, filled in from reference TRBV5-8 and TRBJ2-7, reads EAGVTQSPTHLIKTRGQQATLRCSPISGHTSVYWYQQALGLGLQFLLWYDEGEERNRGNFPPRFSGRQFPNYSSELNVNALELEDSALYLCASSPVWDRVYEQYFGPGTRLTVT.

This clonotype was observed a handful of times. In DNA form, the CDR3 reads TGCAGTGCTACCCCGTTAGGAAGGGCGGGAGATACGCAGTATTTT. It translates to CSATPLGRAGDTQYF. The V gene is TRBV20-1, the J gene TRBJ2-3; possible D gene TRBD2, 5 bases. The V end lost 4 bases, the J end lost 5 bases, and 19 bases lay between the germline ends. Germline V gives CDR1 DFQATT, CDR2 SNEGSKA (reference sequence). The CDR3 is made up of 15 amino acids.

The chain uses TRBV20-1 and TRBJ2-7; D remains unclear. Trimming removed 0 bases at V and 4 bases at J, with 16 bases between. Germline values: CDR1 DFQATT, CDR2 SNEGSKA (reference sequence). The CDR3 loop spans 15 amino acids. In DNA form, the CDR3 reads TGCAGTGCTAGAGATTTAATCTATGAAGGGTACGAGCAGTACTTC. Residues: CSARDLIYEGYEQYF.